This T cell receptor beta chain was captured by sequencing in a study of T-cell memory formation after mild COVID-19. TCRdb fed the 5' RACE reads into MiXCR, producing one record per CDR3 protein. The sample records roughly 250,000 distinct CDR3 sequences, over 15% being singletons. Germline assignment: CDR1 LNHNV and CDR2 YYDKDF (reference sequence). The CDR3 is 14 residues long. Losses at the gene ends were 0 bases for V and 4 bases for J; bases not matched to a gene: 1. A few counts support this clonotype. Its antigen remains unknown. Findings of the study overall: Contracting clones from day 15 to 85 had balanced CD4/CD8; later expanders favoured CD4+. The SARS-CoV-2 specificity of second-wave clones reaching peak at day 37 remained unverified. Cross-reactive memory apparently joined, as some responding clones appeared in pre-infection memory.

This chain uses TRBV15 with TRBJ1-2; 8 nucleotides agree with TRBD1. The origin of this receptor is a man between 18 and 35 years old who had mild COVID-19 (a few samples of this study predate the infection). Cell type and time point are not known. Sequenced input: PBMCs or a T cell subset sorted from them (not recorded which). The CDR3 region has the DNA TGTGCCACCAGCAGAGAGCAGGGGGCCTATGGCTACACCTTC. It encodes CATSREQGAYGYTF.